The text below deals with one T cell receptor (beta chain). Its antigen is unknown. Qualities for individual bases were not recorded, and no much larger clone is one base off. Patients with a history of autoimmune disease or receiving systemic immunosuppression were excluded from the trial. Peripheral blood for TCR sequencing was drawn from every dose cohort at baseline, at cycle 4 day 1 and at cycle 7 day 1. Samples were obtained from an open-label, multicenter, first-in-human phase I dose-escalation trial of ivuxolimab. Adults with locally advanced or metastatic melanoma, renal cell carcinoma, hepatocellular carcinoma or head and neck squamous cell carcinoma were enrolled in the trial. Before TCR sequencing, CD4+ T cells and CD8+ T cells were sorted from peripheral blood as separate populations. The data were taken from a study of OX40 agonist ivuxolimab in advanced cancers. Regarding the research as a whole: The costimulatory receptor OX40 (CD134) was targeted by ivuxolimab, a fully human IgG2 agonistic monoclonal antibody. Intravenous ivuxolimab was administered to patients every 2 weeks at six dose levels: 0.01, 0.1, 0.3, 1.5, 3 and 10 mg/kg. Of the 50 to 55 dose-escalation patients, hepatocellular carcinoma was present in 19, melanoma in around 15, renal cell carcinoma in 9 and head and neck cancer in 9. In the dose-escalation cohort, more than 75% of patients were male, and the mean age was roughly 60 years, with a range of about 23 to 85. Prior anti-PD-1, anti-PD-L1 or anti-CTLA-4 therapy was permitted, and checkpoint inhibitors had been received by around 39% of dose-escalation patients. Partial responses occurred in three dose-escalation patients, of whom one had hepatocellular carcinoma and two had cutaneous melanoma. The point of sequencing TCRbeta in the periphery was to test whether ivuxolimab changed TCR sequence diversity and drove clonal T-cell expansion. The paper describes the monotherapy dose-escalation part (N ≈ 51 patients) of the phase I trial of ivuxolimab.

To sequence the TCRbeta CDR3 region, genomic DNA was isolated from the sorted cells. The immunoSEQ Assay was used for sequencing of TCRbeta CDR3 regions. Held by TCRdb, this immuneACCESS table contains in-frame sequences only and omits some clones. Under half of the omission traces to an unresolved V gene where checked; the cause of the rest is unknown. The sample table shows over 65,000 clones, and about 86% are seen once. The ten biggest clones cover 6.5% of the sample. The paper as a whole reports these results and caveats: Which antigens the clonally expanded peripheral T cells were specific for was not determined. In the 0.1-3.0 mg/kg groups, partial responders were among the patients with the lowest normalized peripheral clonal expansion, particularly in CD8+ T cells. Low levels of normalized T-cell clonal expansion were also shown by some nonresponding patients. At doses from 0.1 to 3.0 mg/kg, clonal expansion was seen in both CD4+ and CD8+ blood T cells between baseline and week 6. On average, CD8+ T cells showed more expanded clones than CD4+ T cells after ivuxolimab.

CDR3 length: 13 amino acids, cysteine to phenylalanine. Only the CDR3 part of the read is kept: 39 bases, read in frame from the first base. The germline V gene yields SGDLS for CDR1 and YYNGEE for CDR2. Relative to germline, V is 2 bases shorter and J is 3 bases shorter, with 6 bases between their ends. The sequence came from an adult with an advanced solid tumor such as melanoma, head and neck, liver or kidney cancer. The specimen was CD4+ or CD8+ T cells sorted from blood, collected in a trial of the OX40 agonist ivuxolimab. The chain uses TRBV9 and TRBJ2-1; possibly the D gene is TRBD2, per 5 matching bases. Read as DNA, the sequence is TGTGCCAGCAGCGTGGACTTCTACAATGAGCAGTTCTTC. The encoded protein is CASSVDFYNEQFF.